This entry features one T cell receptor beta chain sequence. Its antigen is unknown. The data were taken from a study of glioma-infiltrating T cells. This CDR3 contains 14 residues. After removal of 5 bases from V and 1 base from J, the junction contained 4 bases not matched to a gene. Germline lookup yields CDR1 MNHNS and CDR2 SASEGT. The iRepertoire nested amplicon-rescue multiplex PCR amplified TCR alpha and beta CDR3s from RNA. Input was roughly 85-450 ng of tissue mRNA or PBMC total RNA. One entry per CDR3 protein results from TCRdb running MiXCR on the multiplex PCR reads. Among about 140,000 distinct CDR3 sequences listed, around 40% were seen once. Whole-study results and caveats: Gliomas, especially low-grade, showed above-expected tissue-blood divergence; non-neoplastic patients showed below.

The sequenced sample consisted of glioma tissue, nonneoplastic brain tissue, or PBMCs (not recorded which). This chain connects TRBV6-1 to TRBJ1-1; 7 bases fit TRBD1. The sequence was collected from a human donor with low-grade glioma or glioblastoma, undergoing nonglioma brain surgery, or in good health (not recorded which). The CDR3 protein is CASSKDRRNTEAFF. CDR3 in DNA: TGTGCCAGCAGTAAGGACAGGAGGAACACTGAAGCTTTCTTT.